This T cell receptor beta chain derives from a study of T cell responses to AZD1222 COVID-19 vaccine. Points from the study as a whole: Most donors were white British, females outnumbered males, and clonal diversity was possibly underestimated.

There are 16 residues in the CDR3. V lost 5 bases to trimming and J lost 2 bases; unmatched junction nucleotides: 4. From germline, CDR1 is SGHTA and CDR2 FQGNSA. Only in-frame clones appear in the TCRdb table, and some are missing; sequencing was by immunoSEQ multiplex PCR. The sample records roughly 86,000 clones, about 85% being singletons. As for this clone: No antigen is known for it.

This chain links TRBV7-2 with TRBJ2-2; 11 bases are a match to TRBD2. Sample: peripheral blood, taken 28 days after the second AZD1222 dose. The origin of this receptor is an adult who received the AZD1222 COVID-19 vaccine. CDR3 in amino acids: CASSVTSGGNTGELFF. CDR3 nucleotide sequence: TGTGCCAGCAGCGTCACTAGCGGGGGCAACACCGGGGAGCTGTTTTTT.